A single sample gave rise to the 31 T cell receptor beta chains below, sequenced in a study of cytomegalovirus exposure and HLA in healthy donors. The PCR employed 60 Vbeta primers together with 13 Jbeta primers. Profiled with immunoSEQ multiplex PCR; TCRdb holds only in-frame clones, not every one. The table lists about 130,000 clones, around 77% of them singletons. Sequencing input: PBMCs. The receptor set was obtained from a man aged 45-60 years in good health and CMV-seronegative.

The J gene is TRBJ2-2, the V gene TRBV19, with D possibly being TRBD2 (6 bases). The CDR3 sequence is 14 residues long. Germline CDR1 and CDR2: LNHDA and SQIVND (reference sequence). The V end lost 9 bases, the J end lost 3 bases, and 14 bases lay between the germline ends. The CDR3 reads CASRRGLDTGELFF. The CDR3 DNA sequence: TGTGCCAGCCGACGGGGACTGGACACCGGGGAGCTGTTTTTT.

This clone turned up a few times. The DNA for the CDR3 is TGCGCCAGCAGCCAAACAGGAATAAGTGGAGAAAAACTGTTTTTT. Its protein product is CASSQTGISGEKLFF. The gene calls are TRBV4-1 and TRBJ1-4; TRBD1 might be the D (5 bases). This CDR3 comprises 15 residues. V was pared by 2 bases and J by 8 bases, with 15 bases between. Per germline, CDR1 MGHRA and CDR2 YSYEKL.

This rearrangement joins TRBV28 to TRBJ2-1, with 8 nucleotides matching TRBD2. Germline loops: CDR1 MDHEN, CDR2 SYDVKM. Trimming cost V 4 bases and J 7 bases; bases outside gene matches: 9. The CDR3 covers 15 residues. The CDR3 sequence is CASSWVGRAMNEQFF. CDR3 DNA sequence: TGTGCCAGCAGTTGGGTCGGGAGGGCCATGAATGAGCAGTTCTTC.

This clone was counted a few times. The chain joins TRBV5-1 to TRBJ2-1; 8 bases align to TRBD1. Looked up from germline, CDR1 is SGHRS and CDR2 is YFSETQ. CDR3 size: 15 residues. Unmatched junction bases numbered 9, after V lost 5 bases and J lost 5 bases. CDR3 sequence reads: CASRAQTGANNEQFF. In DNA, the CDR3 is TGCGCCAGCAGGGCTCAGACAGGGGCGAACAATGAGCAGTTCTTC.

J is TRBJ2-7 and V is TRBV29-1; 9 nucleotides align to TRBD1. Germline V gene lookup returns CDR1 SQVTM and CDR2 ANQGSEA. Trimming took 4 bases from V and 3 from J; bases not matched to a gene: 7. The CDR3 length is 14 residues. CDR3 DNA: TGCAGCGTTGTTGTTACAGGGGGCGTCTACGAGCAGTACTTC. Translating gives CSVVVTGGVYEQYF.

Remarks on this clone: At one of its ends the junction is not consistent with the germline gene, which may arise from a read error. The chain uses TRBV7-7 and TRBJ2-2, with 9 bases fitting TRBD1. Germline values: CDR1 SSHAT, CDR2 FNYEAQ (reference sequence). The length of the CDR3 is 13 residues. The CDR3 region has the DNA TGTGCTAGCAGCTTGGGACAGGGCGGGGAGCTGTTTTTT. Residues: CASSLGQGGELFF.

For the CDR3, the DNA is TGTGCCAGCTCACCACGCCAGGCGGGCACTGAAGCTTTCTTT. Protein sequence: CASSPRQAGTEAFF. The chain has TRBV18 and TRBJ1-1; D gene ambiguous. Germline loops: CDR1 KGHSH, CDR2 LQKENI. The CDR3 runs to 14 residues. The ends were cut back, 1 base at V and 4 bases at J, with 10 bases in the middle.

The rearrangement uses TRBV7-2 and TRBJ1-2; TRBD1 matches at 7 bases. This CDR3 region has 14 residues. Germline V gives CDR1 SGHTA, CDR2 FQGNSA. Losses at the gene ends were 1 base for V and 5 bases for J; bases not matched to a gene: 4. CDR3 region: CASSLGGTAYGYTF. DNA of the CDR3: TGTGCCAGCAGCTTAGGGGGGACAGCTTATGGCTACACCTTC.

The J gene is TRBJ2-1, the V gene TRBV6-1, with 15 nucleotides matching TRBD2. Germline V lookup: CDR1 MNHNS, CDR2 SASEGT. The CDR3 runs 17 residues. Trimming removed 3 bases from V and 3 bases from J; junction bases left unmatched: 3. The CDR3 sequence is CASSDLGLAGGYNEQFF. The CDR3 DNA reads TGTGCCAGCAGTGACCTGGGACTAGCGGGAGGCTACAATGAGCAGTTCTTC.

In nucleotides, the CDR3 is TGTGCCAGCAGTTTGGATTCGCGGAACTATGGCTACACCTTC. Translated, it gives CASSLDSRNYGYTF. The chain carries TRBV28 and TRBJ1-2; D not certain. Trimming removed 3 bases from V and 2 bases from J, with 10 bases in between. Germline CDR1 reads MDHEN; CDR2 reads SYDVKM. This CDR3 has 14 residues.

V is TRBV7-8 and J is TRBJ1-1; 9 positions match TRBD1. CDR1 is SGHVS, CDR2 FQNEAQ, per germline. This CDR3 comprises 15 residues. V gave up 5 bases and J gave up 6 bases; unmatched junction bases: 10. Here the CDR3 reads CASSRTGTGHPEAFF. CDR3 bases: TGTGCCAGCAGCCGTACCGGGACAGGGCACCCTGAAGCTTTCTTT.

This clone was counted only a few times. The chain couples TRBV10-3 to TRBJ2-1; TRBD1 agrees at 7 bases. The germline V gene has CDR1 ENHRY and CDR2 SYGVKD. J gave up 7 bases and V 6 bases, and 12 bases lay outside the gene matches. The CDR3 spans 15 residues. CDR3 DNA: TGTGCCATCAGCGTGAGGCAGGGGGTCCCGAATGAGCAGTTCTTC. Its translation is CAISVRQGVPNEQFF.

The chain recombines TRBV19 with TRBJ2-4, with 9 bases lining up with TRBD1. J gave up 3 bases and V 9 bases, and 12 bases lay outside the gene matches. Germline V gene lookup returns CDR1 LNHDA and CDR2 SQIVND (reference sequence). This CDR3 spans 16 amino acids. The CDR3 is CASQRPGTGNKNIQYF. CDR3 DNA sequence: TGTGCCAGCCAACGTCCCGGGACAGGGAACAAAAACATTCAGTACTTC.

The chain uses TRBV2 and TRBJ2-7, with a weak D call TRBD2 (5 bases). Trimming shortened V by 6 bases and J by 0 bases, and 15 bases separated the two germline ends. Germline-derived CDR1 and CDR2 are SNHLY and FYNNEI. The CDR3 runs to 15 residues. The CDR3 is CASRPAATFSYEQYF. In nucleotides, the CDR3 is TGTGCCAGCAGGCCAGCGGCAACCTTCTCCTACGAGCAGTACTTC.

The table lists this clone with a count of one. The CDR3 loop reads CASSPSGQDYGYTF. DNA of the CDR3: TGCGCCAGCAGCCCGTCGGGACAGGACTATGGCTACACCTTC. This chain joins TRBV5-1 and TRBJ1-2, with TRBD1 matching 8 bases. The CDR3 is 14 amino acids. Per germline, CDR1 SGHRS and CDR2 YFSETQ. V lost 4 bases and J lost 3; bases outside the gene matches: 5.

CDR3 amino acids: CASCRARDRQETQYF. The CDR3 region has the DNA TGCGCCAGCTGCCGAGCCCGGGACAGGCAAGAGACCCAGTACTTC. This rearrangement joins TRBV10-2 to TRBJ2-5; 8 nucleotides match TRBD1. Looked up from germline, CDR1 is WSHSY and CDR2 is SAAADI. The CDR3 contains 15 residues. V was pared by 8 bases and J by 2 bases, with 10 bases of the junction left unmatched.

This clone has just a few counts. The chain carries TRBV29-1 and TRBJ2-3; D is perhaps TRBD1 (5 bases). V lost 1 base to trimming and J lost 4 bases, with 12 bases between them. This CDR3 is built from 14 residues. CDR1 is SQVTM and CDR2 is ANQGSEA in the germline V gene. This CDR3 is CSVEGQGSPDTQYF. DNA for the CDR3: TGCAGCGTTGAAGGCCAGGGATCACCAGATACGCAGTATTTT.

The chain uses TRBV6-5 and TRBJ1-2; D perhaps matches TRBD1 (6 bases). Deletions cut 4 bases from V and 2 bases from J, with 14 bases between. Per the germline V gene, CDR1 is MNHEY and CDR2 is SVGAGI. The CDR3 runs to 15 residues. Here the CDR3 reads CASSFTGHGNYGYTF. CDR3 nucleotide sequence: TGTGCCAGCAGTTTCACAGGGCATGGGAACTATGGCTACACCTTC.

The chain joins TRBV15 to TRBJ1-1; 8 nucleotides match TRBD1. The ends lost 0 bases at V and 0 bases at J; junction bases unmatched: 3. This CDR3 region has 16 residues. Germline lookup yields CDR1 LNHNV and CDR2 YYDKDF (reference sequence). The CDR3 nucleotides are TGTGCCACCAGCAGAGATAGGACAGGGATGAACACTGAAGCTTTCTTT. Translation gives CATSRDRTGMNTEAFF.

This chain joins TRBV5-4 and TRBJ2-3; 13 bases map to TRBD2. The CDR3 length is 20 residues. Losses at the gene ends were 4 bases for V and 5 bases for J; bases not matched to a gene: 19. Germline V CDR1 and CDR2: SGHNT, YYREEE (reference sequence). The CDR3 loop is CASSLTAGTSGTSGGDTQYF. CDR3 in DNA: TGTGCCAGCAGCCTGACCGCCGGGACTAGCGGGACGTCGGGGGGAGATACGCAGTATTTT.

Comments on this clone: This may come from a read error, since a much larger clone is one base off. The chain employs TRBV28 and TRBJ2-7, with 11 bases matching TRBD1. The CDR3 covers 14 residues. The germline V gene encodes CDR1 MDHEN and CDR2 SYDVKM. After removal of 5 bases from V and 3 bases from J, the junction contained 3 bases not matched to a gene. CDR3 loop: CASSAGTGGYEQYF. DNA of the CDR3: TGTGCCAGCAGTGCCGGGACAGGGGGCTACGAGCAGTACTTC.

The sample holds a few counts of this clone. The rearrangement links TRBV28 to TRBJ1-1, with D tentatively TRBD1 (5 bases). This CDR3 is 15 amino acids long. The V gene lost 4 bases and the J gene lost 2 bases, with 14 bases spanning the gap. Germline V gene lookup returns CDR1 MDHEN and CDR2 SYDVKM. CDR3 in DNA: TGTGCCAGCAGTTCCTCCCTGGGGGGAAACACTGAAGCTTTCTTT. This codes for CASSSSLGGNTEAFF.

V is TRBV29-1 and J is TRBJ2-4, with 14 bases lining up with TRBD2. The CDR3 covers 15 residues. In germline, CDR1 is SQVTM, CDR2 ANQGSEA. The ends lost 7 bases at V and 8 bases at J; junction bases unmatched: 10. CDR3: CSAEGTSGSYDIQYF. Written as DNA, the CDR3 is TGCAGCGCCGAAGGGACTAGCGGGAGCTATGACATTCAGTACTTC. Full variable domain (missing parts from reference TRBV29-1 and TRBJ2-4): SAVISQKPSRDICQRGTSLTIQCQVDSQVTMMFWYRQQPGQSLTLIATANQGSEATYESGFVIDKFPISRPNLTFSTLTVSNMSPEDSSIYLCSAEGTSGSYDIQYFGAGTRLSVL.

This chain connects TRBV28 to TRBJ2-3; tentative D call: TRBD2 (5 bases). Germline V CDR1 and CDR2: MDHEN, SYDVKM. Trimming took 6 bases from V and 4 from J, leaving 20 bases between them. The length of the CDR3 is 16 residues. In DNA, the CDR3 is TGTGCCAGCAGACTTAGTTTGTCGGGGTCTGCAGATACGCAGTATTTT. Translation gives CASRLSLSGSADTQYF.

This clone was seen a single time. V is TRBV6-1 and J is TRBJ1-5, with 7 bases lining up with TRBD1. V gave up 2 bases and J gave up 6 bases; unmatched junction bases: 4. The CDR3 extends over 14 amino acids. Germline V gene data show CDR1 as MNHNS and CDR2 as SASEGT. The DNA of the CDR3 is TGTGCCAGCAGTGAACGACAGGGAGGTCAGCCCCAGCATTTT. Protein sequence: CASSERQGGQPQHF.

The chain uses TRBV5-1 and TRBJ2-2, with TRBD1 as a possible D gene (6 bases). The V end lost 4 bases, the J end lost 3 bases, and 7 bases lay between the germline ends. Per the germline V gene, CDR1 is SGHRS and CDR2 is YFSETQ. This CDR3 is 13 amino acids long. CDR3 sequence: CASSGGDTGELFF. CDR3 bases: TGCGCCAGCAGCGGGGGCGACACCGGGGAGCTGTTTTTT.

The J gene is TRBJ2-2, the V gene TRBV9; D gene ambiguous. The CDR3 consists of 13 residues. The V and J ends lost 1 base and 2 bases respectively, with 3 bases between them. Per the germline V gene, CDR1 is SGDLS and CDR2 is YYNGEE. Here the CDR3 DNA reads TGTGCCAGCAGCGTAACTAACACCGGGGAGCTGTTTTTT. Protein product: CASSVTNTGELFF. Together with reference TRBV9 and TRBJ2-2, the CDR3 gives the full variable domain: DSGVTQTPKHLITATGQRVTLRCSPRSGDLSVYWYQQSLDQGLQFLIQYYNGEERAKGNILERFSAQQFPDLHSELNLSSLELGDSALYFCASSVTNTGELFFGEGSRLTVL.

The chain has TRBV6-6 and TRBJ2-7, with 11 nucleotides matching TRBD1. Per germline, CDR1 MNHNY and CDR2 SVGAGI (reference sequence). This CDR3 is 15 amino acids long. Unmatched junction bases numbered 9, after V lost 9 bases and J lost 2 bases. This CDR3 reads CARTIGGQGAYEQYF. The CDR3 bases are TGTGCCAGGACTATAGGGGGACAGGGGGCCTACGAGCAGTACTTC.

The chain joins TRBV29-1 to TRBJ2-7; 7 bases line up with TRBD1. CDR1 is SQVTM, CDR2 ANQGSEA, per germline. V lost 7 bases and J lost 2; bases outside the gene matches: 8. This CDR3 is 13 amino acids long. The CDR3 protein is CSGTGAQTYEQYF. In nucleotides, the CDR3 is TGCAGCGGAACAGGGGCACAAACCTACGAGCAGTACTTC.

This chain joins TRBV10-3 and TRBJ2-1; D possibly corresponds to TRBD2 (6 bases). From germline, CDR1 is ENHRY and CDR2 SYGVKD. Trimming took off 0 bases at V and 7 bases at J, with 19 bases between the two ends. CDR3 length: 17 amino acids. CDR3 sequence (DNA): TGTGCCATCAGTGAGTCAGTGTCAACGGAGGGATGGAATGAGCAGTTCTTC. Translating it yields CAISESVSTEGWNEQFF.

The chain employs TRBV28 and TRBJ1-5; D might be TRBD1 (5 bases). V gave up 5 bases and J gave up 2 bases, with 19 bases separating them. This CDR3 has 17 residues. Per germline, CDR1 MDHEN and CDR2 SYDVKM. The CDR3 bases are TGTGCCAGCAGTGGGATCATTGGGGGAGGGGGCAATCAGCCCCAGCATTTT. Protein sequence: CASSGIIGGGGNQPQHF. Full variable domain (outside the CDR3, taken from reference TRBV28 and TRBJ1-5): DVKVTQSSRYLVKRTGEKVFLECVQDMDHENMFWYRQDPGLGLRLIYFSYDVKMKEKGDIPEGYSVSREKKERFSLILESASTNQTSMYLCASSGIIGGGGNQPQHFGDGTRLSIL.